The 25 T cell receptor beta chains presented below share a single source sample, sequenced in a study of control samples from healthy donors and cancer patients. Data came from immunoSEQ multiplex PCR; TCRdb stores just in-frame clones and leaves some out. Of more than 100,000 clones in the sample, approximately 90% are singletons; the top ten hold around 8.1%. Sequences were obtained from blood. All receptors come from a man aged 18 to 30 in good health.

The V call is TRBV10-2, the J call TRBJ2-7, with a possible D match to TRBD1 (5 bases). Trimming pared 7 bases from V and 2 bases from J, leaving 15 bases between. This CDR3 comprises 14 residues. CDR1 is WSHSY, CDR2 SAAADI, per germline. The CDR3 reads CASNPQGPPYEQYF. DNA for the CDR3: TGCGCCAGCAACCCCCAGGGCCCACCCTACGAGCAGTACTTC.

This chain joins TRBV19 and TRBJ2-5; a possible D gene is TRBD1 (6 bases). Per germline, CDR1 LNHDA and CDR2 SQIVND (reference sequence). The CDR3 contains 15 residues. V was clipped by 4 bases and J by 4 bases, with 16 bases between them. The CDR3 DNA sequence: TGTGCCAGTAGTACGACAAACAGGGCCCGAGAGACCCAGTACTTC. This sequence encodes CASSTTNRARETQYF. The complete variable domain, with remaining parts taken from reference TRBV19 and TRBJ2-5, reads DGGITQSPKYLFRKEGQNVTLSCEQNLNHDAMYWYRQDPGQGLRLIYYSQIVNDFQKGDIAEGYSVSREKKESFPLTVTSAQKNPTAFYLCASSTTNRARETQYFGPGTRLLVL.

V usage is TRBV5-6 and J usage is TRBJ1-1, with 12 bases matching TRBD1. CDR1 and CDR2 from the germline V gene are SGHDT and YYEEEE. J lost 7 bases, V lost 3 bases, and 4 bases had no gene match. The CDR3 has 14 amino acids. Here the CDR3 DNA reads TGTGCCAGCAGCTGGGGACAGGGGGCGAATGAAGCTTTCTTT. Encoded protein: CASSWGQGANEAFF.

This chain joins TRBV29-1 and TRBJ2-5, with 11 positions matching TRBD2. The CDR3 runs to 15 residues. V gave up 6 bases and J gave up 5 bases; unmatched junction bases: 11. Germline V CDR1 and CDR2: SQVTM, ANQGSEA. The CDR3 sequence: CSVSLAGGRYETQYF. CDR3 coding DNA: TGCAGCGTCTCTCTAGCGGGGGGCCGGTACGAGACCCAGTACTTC.

This rearrangement joins TRBV27 to TRBJ1-5; the D is unclear. The CDR3 length is 13 residues. Germline assignment: CDR1 MNHEY and CDR2 SMNVEV (reference sequence). V was shortened by 4 bases and J by 3 bases, with 7 bases between the two germline ends. CDR3 loop: CASSYRYNQPQHF. CDR3 sequence (DNA): TGTGCCAGCAGTTACAGATACAATCAGCCCCAGCATTTT.

In its sample, this clone was seen a few times. The chain carries TRBV7-2 and TRBJ2-7; 9 bases fit TRBD1. Trimming removed 3 bases from V and 4 bases from J; junction bases left unmatched: 7. Germline CDR1 and CDR2: SGHTA and FQGNSA. The CDR3 has 15 amino acids. The CDR3 DNA reads as TGTGCCAGCAGCTTTTTAGGGGACAGGGTGTACGAGCAGTACTTC. It is translated as CASSFLGDRVYEQYF.

In this sample, this clone turned up once. The genes are TRBV5-1 and TRBJ2-5; a weak D match, TRBD1 (6 bases). The CDR3 consists of 12 residues. V lost 3 bases and J 3 bases, leaving 6 bases between the germline ends. Germline values: CDR1 SGHRS, CDR2 YFSETQ. CDR3 loop: CASSSGEETQYF. The CDR3 nucleotides read TGCGCCAGCAGCTCAGGGGAAGAGACCCAGTACTTC. Complete variable domain (other parts from reference TRBV5-1 and TRBJ2-5): KAGVTQTPRYLIKTRGQQVTLSCSPISGHRSVSWYQQTPGQGLQFLFEYFSETQRNKGNFPGRFSGRQFSNSRSEMNVSTLELGDSALYLCASSSGEETQYFGPGTRLLVL.

J is TRBJ2-3 and V is TRBV18; 8 nucleotides match TRBD1. Trimming at V came to 3 bases and at J to 4 bases, leaving 3 bases not matched to a gene. Germline V gene lookup returns CDR1 KGHSH and CDR2 LQKENI. The CDR3 has 14 amino acids. In nucleotides, the CDR3 is TGTGCCAGCTCACCGGACAGGGTTTCAGATACGCAGTATTTT. It translates to CASSPDRVSDTQYF.

CDR3 nucleotide sequence: TGTGCCAGCAGCCCCCGGGTGGAGACCCAGTACTTC. This encodes CASSPRVETQYF. This chain uses TRBV6-2 or TRBV6-3 with TRBJ2-5; D unclear. In germline, CDR1 is MNHEY, CDR2 SVGEGT. Trimming left V 6 bases short and J 5 bases short, with 10 bases between. The CDR3 loop spans 12 amino acids.

J is TRBJ2-7 and V is TRBV5-4; 8 nucleotides match TRBD1. This CDR3 region has 14 residues. CDR1 and CDR2 from the germline V gene are SGHNT and YYREEE (reference sequence). Trimming at V came to 4 bases and at J to 3 bases, leaving 6 bases not matched to a gene. CDR3 region: CASSSGQGLYEQYF. CDR3 nucleotides: TGTGCCAGCAGCAGTGGACAGGGACTCTACGAGCAGTACTTC.

The chain links TRBV6-5 to TRBJ2-1; 10 bases map to TRBD2. The length of the CDR3 is 16 residues. V shed 4 bases, J shed 4 bases, and the junction held 7 bases outside the gene matches. Germline CDR1 MNHEY, CDR2 SVGAGI. CDR3 loop: CASSSPASGGYNEQFF. CDR3 sequence (DNA): TGTGCCAGCAGTTCCCCCGCTAGCGGGGGTTACAATGAGCAGTTCTTC.

The rearrangement joins TRBV5-1 to TRBJ1-2, with 7 bases fitting TRBD1. Germline CDR1 reads SGHRS; CDR2 reads YFSETQ. This CDR3 region has 15 residues. V was pared by 4 bases and J by 9 bases, with 15 bases of the junction left unmatched. The CDR3 reads CASSPALTTGSCYTF. CDR3 nucleotides: TGCGCCAGCAGCCCGGCACTTACGACAGGGTCGTGCTACACCTTC.

This clone has only one observation. The chain combines TRBV19 with TRBJ2-5; perhaps D is TRBD1 or TRBD2 (5 bases each). V lost 4 bases to trimming and J lost 0 bases, with 12 bases between them. Germline lookup yields CDR1 LNHDA and CDR2 SQIVND (reference sequence). The CDR3 extends over 15 amino acids. The CDR3 protein is CASSTGAGHQETQYF. The CDR3 nucleotides are TGTGCCAGTAGTACCGGGGCAGGACACCAAGAGACCCAGTACTTC.

J is TRBJ2-7 and V is TRBV5-6, with D possibly matching TRBD1 (5 bases). V was pared by 0 bases and J by 2 bases, with 15 bases between. CDR3 length equals 16 residues. The V gene's germline CDR1 is SGHDT and CDR2 YYEEEE. CDR3 nucleotides: TGTGCCAGCAGCTTGGTAGGGGCAGCTAGTGCCTACGAGCAGTACTTC. Its translation is CASSLVGAASAYEQYF.

The chain is built from TRBV5-6 and TRBJ1-4; D not resolved. V dropped 0 bases and J dropped 8 bases, with 11 bases sitting between them. The CDR3 has 14 amino acids. Germline loops: CDR1 SGHDT, CDR2 YYEEEE. CDR3 nucleotides: TGTGCCAGCAGCTTGGGAAGGGTTGGGGAAAAACTGTTTTTT. This translates into CASSLGRVGEKLFF.

This sequence joins TRBV4-1 and TRBJ1-1, with a weak D call TRBD1 (5 bases). Trimming took off 4 bases at V and 4 bases at J, with 10 bases between the two ends. The CDR3 has 13 amino acids. In germline, CDR1 is MGHRA, CDR2 YSYEKL. The chain's CDR3 is CASSLAGGTEAFF. DNA of the CDR3: TGCGCCAGCAGCCTGGCCGGGGGCACTGAAGCTTTCTTT.

This chain connects TRBV27 to TRBJ2-2; D perhaps matches TRBD2 (7 bases). The germline V and J ends were trimmed by 10 bases and 7 bases, with 19 bases remaining between them. Germline V gene data show CDR1 as MNHEY and CDR2 as SMNVEV (reference sequence). The CDR3 is 14 residues long. In DNA, the CDR3 is TGTGCCACCGCCGTAGGGGGGGGCCTCGGGGAGCTGTTTTTT. As protein: CATAVGGGLGELFF.

This clone showed up just a few times. The rearrangement joins TRBV19 to TRBJ1-5; D call uncertain. Trimming removed 6 bases at V and 0 bases at J, with 12 bases between. This CDR3 is built from 15 residues. Germline assignment: CDR1 LNHDA and CDR2 SQIVND (reference sequence). Here the CDR3 reads CASRPGLYSNQPQHF. CDR3 bases: TGTGCCAGTAGACCGGGCCTTTATAGCAATCAGCCCCAGCATTTT. The complete variable domain, with remaining parts taken from reference TRBV19 and TRBJ1-5, reads DGGITQSPKYLFRKEGQNVTLSCEQNLNHDAMYWYRQDPGQGLRLIYYSQIVNDFQKGDIAEGYSVSREKKESFPLTVTSAQKNPTAFYLCASRPGLYSNQPQHFGDGTRLSIL.

The chain links TRBV4-2 to TRBJ1-2, with D maybe TRBD1 (5 bases). The CDR3 has 16 residues. CDR1 and CDR2 from the germline V gene are LGHNA and YNFKEQ. V dropped 0 bases and J dropped 4 bases, with 15 bases sitting between them. CDR3 DNA sequence: TGTGCCAGCAGCCAAGATCTACCGGGGGAATCCTATGGCTACACCTTC. Translated, it gives CASSQDLPGESYGYTF.

V gene TRBV6-5 combines with J gene TRBJ1-5; D remains ambiguous. This CDR3 has 15 residues. CDR1 is MNHEY and CDR2 is SVGAGI in the germline V gene. Trimming cost V 5 bases and J 0 bases, with 11 bases left between them. The CDR3 sequence is CASSKRVGSNQPQHF. DNA of the CDR3: TGTGCCAGCAGTAAAAGGGTCGGTAGCAATCAGCCCCAGCATTTT.

The V and J genes are TRBV12-3 or TRBV12-4 and TRBJ2-4, with D uncertain. Trimming took 1 base from V and 5 from J, leaving 3 bases between them. The CDR3 has 12 residues. CDR3 sequence: CASSLGENIQYF. DNA of the CDR3: TGTGCCAGCAGTTTAGGGGAAAACATTCAGTACTTC.

The chain links TRBV25-1 to TRBJ1-1; 9 positions match TRBD1. J was trimmed by 0 bases and V by 4 bases; bases with no gene match: 6. CDR1 MGHDK and CDR2 SYGVNS come from the germline V gene. This CDR3 comprises 16 residues. In nucleotides, the CDR3 is TGTGCCAGCAGTGCACAGGGGGCGTCGATGAACACTGAAGCTTTCTTT. Its protein product is CASSAQGASMNTEAFF.

The chain carries TRBV27 and TRBJ2-7; D is ambiguous. This CDR3 has 14 residues. V lost 4 bases, J lost 0 bases, and 10 bases lay in between. In germline, CDR1 is MNHEY, CDR2 SMNVEV (reference sequence). CDR3 residues: CASSYALSSYEQYF. The CDR3 DNA is TGTGCCAGCAGTTACGCACTGAGCTCCTACGAGCAGTACTTC.

This chain connects TRBV15 to TRBJ1-2, with D uncertain. Germline V gene lookup returns CDR1 LNHNV and CDR2 YYDKDF (reference sequence). The CDR3 loop spans 15 amino acids. V lost 0 bases, J lost 2 bases, and 10 bases lay in between. CDR3 loop: CATSRDLSGNYGYTF. For the CDR3, the DNA is TGTGCCACCAGCAGAGATCTATCGGGGAACTATGGCTACACCTTC.

CDR3 in amino acids: CASSLAGTREGYTF. The CDR3 nucleotides read TGCGCCAGCAGCTTGGCCGGGACCCGGGAAGGCTACACCTTC. J is TRBJ1-2 and V is TRBV5-1, with D perhaps matching TRBD1 (5 bases). This CDR3 spans 14 amino acids. The germline V gene has CDR1 SGHRS and CDR2 YFSETQ. The V and J ends lost 0 bases and 8 bases respectively, with 14 bases between them.